The sequence of this T cell receptor beta chain was determined in a study of shared T cell receptors in the human thymus. V gave up 5 bases and J gave up 8 bases; unmatched junction bases: 10. The CDR3 has 15 residues. From germline, CDR1 is LNHDA and CDR2 SQIVND (reference sequence). The table came from immunoSEQ multiplex PCR; TCRdb's copy has only in-frame clones and leaves some out. The profile shows hundreds of thousands of clones, more than 75% of them singletons. These sequences were also reported in another study, on human thymus T cells. That report adds: Resections that were taken during corrective heart surgery supplied the thymus tissue. Among unrelated individuals, related research reported thymic repertoires that overlapped highly.

The rearrangement uses TRBV19 and TRBJ1-2, with 11 bases matching TRBD1. The sequenced sample was thymocytes. The TCR was taken from a boy in the first two years of life with a congenital heart defect. Here the CDR3 reads CASSSRTGGLGGYTF. Here the CDR3 DNA reads TGTGCCAGTAGTTCCCGGACAGGGGGCTTAGGCGGCTACACCTTC.